The entry that follows covers one T cell receptor (beta chain) sequence. Its antigen is currently unknown. This sample is drawn from a study of cytotoxic CD8 clonotypes in ibrutinib-treated CLL. Broader study findings: Few clonotypes were public, and these shrank or held steady under treatment. Timing of sampling differed between sustained-remission and progressing patients. Clonality increased at ibrutinib response, then returned toward baseline at progression.

The germline V gene encodes CDR1 SGHVS and CDR2 FQNEAQ. Trimming took 5 bases from V and 4 from J, leaving 21 bases between them. This CDR3 region has 17 residues. Generated by immunoSEQ multiplex PCR, the TCRdb table keeps only in-frame clones and is missing some. The sample consists of 200,000 to 250,000 clones, approximately 75% of them appearing once. The TCR comes from a human donor with chronic lymphocytic leukemia. This specimen was PBMCs, taken after 12 months of ibrutinib treatment. The rearrangement uses TRBV7-8 and TRBJ2-1, with D perhaps matching TRBD1 or TRBD2 (6 bases each). The CDR3 reads CASSHPIQGGGYNEQFF. The CDR3 DNA is TGTGCCAGCAGCCATCCGATACAGGGCGGAGGGTACAATGAGCAGTTCTTC.